A single sample is the source of the 24 T cell receptor beta chains below, sequenced in a study of T cell repertoires in ileal Crohn's disease. The protocol was immunoSEQ multiplex PCR, while the TCRdb copy is restricted to in-frame clones and leaves out a portion. The sample records some 15,000 clones, 70% to 85% being singletons. Sequencing used ileal tissue. These receptor sequences come from an adult with Crohn's disease.

This sequence joins TRBV4-2 and TRBJ1-5, with 8 bases aligning to TRBD1. CDR1 is LGHNA and CDR2 is YNFKEQ in the germline V gene. The CDR3 covers 15 residues. The V and J ends lost 0 bases and 5 bases, in that order; junction bases with no gene match: 3. The CDR3 loop is CASSQEGDRHQPQHF. The CDR3, as DNA: TGTGCCAGCAGCCAAGAAGGGGACAGGCATCAGCCCCAGCATTTT.

The chain combines TRBV6-1 with TRBJ2-2, with 8 bases identical to TRBD1. CDR3 length: 15 residues. Unmatched junction bases numbered 13, after V lost 9 bases and J lost 7 bases. CDR1 is MNHNS, CDR2 SASEGT, per germline. The CDR3 loop is CASNPRGQAGGELFF. CDR3 DNA sequence: TGTGCCAGTAACCCCAGGGGACAGGCGGGCGGGGAGCTGTTTTTT.

V and J are TRBV5-1 and TRBJ1-1, with D maybe TRBD1 (5 bases). CDR1 is SGHRS, CDR2 YFSETQ, per germline. CDR3 length: 13 amino acids. Deletions cut 4 bases from V and 7 bases from J, with 14 bases between. CDR3 sequence reads: CASSGPGWSEAFF. In DNA form, the CDR3 reads TGCGCCAGCAGCGGTCCAGGGTGGAGTGAAGCTTTCTTT.

Only one count was recorded for this clone. This chain links TRBV6-6 with TRBJ1-5; TRBD1 matches 7 bases. This CDR3 is built from 14 residues. With 4 bases clipped from V and 8 bases from J, the junction kept 8 bases outside the gene matches. Germline CDR1 and CDR2: MNHNY and SVGAGI (reference sequence). The CDR3 bases are TGTGCCAGCAGTTCGTCGACAGGGTGGGAGCCCCAGCATTTT. Amino acids: CASSSSTGWEPQHF.

The CDR3 sequence: CASSEYRGVTEAFF. CDR3 sequence (DNA): TGTGCCAGCAGTGAGTACAGGGGAGTCACTGAAGCTTTCTTT. The chain employs TRBV2 and TRBJ1-1, with 7 bases that match TRBD1. The germline V gene has CDR1 SNHLY and CDR2 FYNNEI. Trimming removed 3 bases from V and 4 bases from J; junction bases left unmatched: 5. The CDR3 is 14 amino acids.

The CDR3 DNA reads TGTGCCAGCAGCTTTTCAGAGGGGGCCTACGAGCAGTACTTC. It codes for CASSFSEGAYEQYF. The chain employs TRBV5-4 and TRBJ2-7; tentative D call: TRBD1 (6 bases). The CDR3 consists of 14 residues. Germline V gene lookup returns CDR1 SGHNT and CDR2 YYREEE (reference sequence). Trimming cost V 2 bases and J 2 bases, with 11 bases left between them.

A few counts support this clone. The rearrangement joins TRBV9 to TRBJ2-1, with D unresolved. From germline, CDR1 is SGDLS and CDR2 YYNGEE. Trimming left V 4 bases short and J 9 bases short, with 14 bases between. The CDR3 is 13 amino acids. The CDR3 DNA is TGTGCCAGCAGCTTTTCTACCGCTACTGAGCAGTTCTTC. Translating gives CASSFSTATEQFF.

The chain is built from TRBV4-1 and TRBJ1-6, with 8 bases identical to TRBD1. V lost 0 bases and J lost 4; bases outside the gene matches: 5. CDR1 MGHRA and CDR2 YSYEKL come from the germline V gene. The CDR3 covers 17 residues. In DNA form, the CDR3 reads TGCGCCAGCAGCCAAGAGACAGGGGAGCATTATAATTCACCCCTCCACTTT. The encoded protein is CASSQETGEHYNSPLHF.

The chain links TRBV19 to TRBJ1-4, with 9 positions matching TRBD1. From germline, CDR1 is LNHDA and CDR2 SQIVND (reference sequence). V lost 4 bases, J lost 4 bases, and 1 base stayed unmatched. The CDR3 has 14 amino acids. CDR3 nucleotide sequence: TGTGCCAGTAGTAAGGGACAGGGTAATGAAAAACTGTTTTTT. This gives the protein CASSKGQGNEKLFF.

This chain uses TRBV10-1 with TRBJ2-3; 9 nucleotides match TRBD2. The germline V gene has CDR1 WNHNN and CDR2 SYGVQD (reference sequence). The trim removed 5 bases at V and 3 bases at J, leaving 12 bases unmatched. CDR3 size: 17 residues. CDR3 DNA sequence: TGCGCCAGCAGTAATCCACCGGGACTAGCAATGACAGATACGCAGTATTTT. The encoded protein is CASSNPPGLAMTDTQYF.

V and J are TRBV10-1 and TRBJ2-5, with D possibly being TRBD2 (6 bases). This CDR3 contains 13 residues. The V end lost 3 bases, the J end lost 2 bases, and 7 bases lay between the germline ends. Germline loops: CDR1 WNHNN, CDR2 SYGVQD (reference sequence). CDR3 residues: CASSDGGQETQYF. CDR3 nucleotide sequence: TGCGCCAGCAGTGATGGGGGGCAAGAGACCCAGTACTTC.

The chain couples TRBV5-6 to TRBJ2-2, with TRBD1 matching over 9 bases. In germline, CDR1 is SGHDT, CDR2 YYEEEE. V was clipped by 4 bases and J by 5 bases; unmatched bases: 3. This CDR3 has 14 amino acids. The CDR3: CASSRDRVTGELFF. The DNA for the CDR3 is TGTGCCAGCAGCCGGGACAGGGTGACCGGGGAGCTGTTTTTT.

The chain combines TRBV5-8 with TRBJ1-2, with D uncertain. V lost 2 bases, J lost 0 bases, and 8 bases lay in between. Germline CDR1 is SGHTS and CDR2 is YDEGEE. CDR3 length: 14 residues. The CDR3 DNA follows: TGTGCCAGCAGCTTATCGTATACTAACTATGGCTACACCTTC. It yields the protein CASSLSYTNYGYTF.

This rearrangement joins TRBV9 to TRBJ1-3; maybe TRBD1 (6 bases). Germline values: CDR1 SGDLS, CDR2 YYNGEE. The CDR3 runs 15 residues. Trimming pared 2 bases from V and 2 bases from J, leaving 11 bases between. In nucleotides, the CDR3 is TGTGCCAGCAGCGTTCGGGGGGCGCCTGGAAACACCATATATTTT. It yields the protein CASSVRGAPGNTIYF.

The CDR3 region has the DNA TGTGCCAGCCTTCTGAACAGGGGGAACACTGAAGCTTTCTTT. It translates to CASLLNRGNTEAFF. V is TRBV6-1 and J is TRBJ1-1, with TRBD1 matching 7 bases. V gave up 8 bases and J gave up 1 base; unmatched junction bases: 7. Germline lookup yields CDR1 MNHNS and CDR2 SASEGT. The CDR3 sequence is 14 residues long.

This clone appeared a single time. The chain links TRBV25-1 to TRBJ1-5, with TRBD1 matching 7 bases. In germline, CDR1 is MGHDK, CDR2 SYGVNS. The ends lost 9 bases at V and 1 base at J; junction bases unmatched: 15. The CDR3 length is 17 residues. CDR3 region: CASSPGTDSRSNQPQHF. In DNA form, the CDR3 reads TGTGCCAGTTCCCCCGGGACAGATTCTAGGAGCAATCAGCCCCAGCATTTT.

This rearrangement joins TRBV11-1 to TRBJ1-1; D is unclear. Per the germline V gene, CDR1 is SGHAT and CDR2 is FQDESV (reference sequence). The CDR3 has 13 amino acids. The V gene lost 1 base and the J gene lost 5 bases, with 8 bases spanning the gap. CDR3 nucleotides: TGTGCCAGCAGCTTAGATCGGCGGACTGAAGCTTTCTTT. Its translation is CASSLDRRTEAFF.

The genes are TRBV5-1 and TRBJ2-7, with TRBD2 matching 8 bases. The length of the CDR3 is 13 residues. V trimming: 3 bases; J trimming: 2 bases; junction bases outside the gene matches: 1. Germline loops: CDR1 SGHRS, CDR2 YFSETQ. The DNA of the CDR3 is TGCGCCAGCAGCTCGGGACTAGCCTACGAGCAGTACTTC. Protein product: CASSSGLAYEQYF. Full variable domain (outside the CDR3, taken from reference TRBV5-1 and TRBJ2-7): KAGVTQTPRYLIKTRGQQVTLSCSPISGHRSVSWYQQTPGQGLQFLFEYFSETQRNKGNFPGRFSGRQFSNSRSEMNVSTLELGDSALYLCASSSGLAYEQYFGPGTRLTVT.

This chain joins TRBV7-2 and TRBJ2-7; 7 bases line up with TRBD1. The CDR3 is 14 residues long. Germline CDR1 SGHTA, CDR2 FQGNSA. The V and J ends lost 3 bases and 3 bases, in that order; junction bases with no gene match: 5. The CDR3 sequence is CASSFRDRDYEQYF. CDR3 DNA: TGTGCCAGCAGCTTCCGGGACAGAGACTACGAGCAGTACTTC.

V gene TRBV11-2 combines with J gene TRBJ2-1, with TRBD2 identical over 11 bases. The V and J ends lost 1 base and 4 bases, in that order; junction bases with no gene match: 12. The CDR3 is 19 amino acids. The V gene's germline CDR1 is SGHAT and CDR2 FQNNGV. The CDR3 region has the DNA TGTGCCAGCAGCTTAGTGGGGGCCGGACTAGCGGGCGGTTACAATGAGCAGTTCTTC. Its translation: CASSLVGAGLAGGYNEQFF.

This chain uses TRBV2 with TRBJ1-1, with D unresolved. Germline V gene lookup returns CDR1 SNHLY and CDR2 FYNNEI. The CDR3 is 13 amino acids. The V end was cut by 6 bases, the J end by 0 bases, with 8 bases between. The CDR3 DNA is TGTGCCAGCAGGGAACAATTGAACACTGAAGCTTTCTTT. As protein: CASREQLNTEAFF.

The chain couples TRBV9 to TRBJ2-1; TRBD2 aligns across 7 bases. Germline assignment: CDR1 SGDLS and CDR2 YYNGEE. The trim removed 3 bases at V and 0 bases at J, leaving 3 bases unmatched. The CDR3 extends over 15 amino acids. CDR3 residues: CASSGLAGSYNEQFF. Here the CDR3 DNA reads TGTGCCAGCAGCGGATTAGCGGGCTCCTACAATGAGCAGTTCTTC. Variable domain in full (rest from reference TRBV9 and TRBJ2-1): DSGVTQTPKHLITATGQRVTLRCSPRSGDLSVYWYQQSLDQGLQFLIQYYNGEERAKGNILERFSAQQFPDLHSELNLSSLELGDSALYFCASSGLAGSYNEQFFGPGTRLTVL.

The chain uses TRBV15 and TRBJ1-4; 9 bases are shared with TRBD1. The germline V gene encodes CDR1 LNHNV and CDR2 YYDKDF (reference sequence). The CDR3 runs 14 residues. Trimming took 1 base from V and 8 from J; bases not matched to a gene: 2. The DNA for the CDR3 is TGTGCCACCAGCAGAGGGGACAGGGACGAAAAACTGTTTTTT. This translates into CATSRGDRDEKLFF.

This clone was detected once. The V call is TRBV6-5, the J call TRBJ2-7, with 9 bases fitting TRBD2. J was trimmed by 6 bases and V by 2 bases; bases with no gene match: 5. Per the germline V gene, CDR1 is MNHEY and CDR2 is SVGAGI. The CDR3 has 14 amino acids. In DNA form, the CDR3 reads TGTGCCAGCAGTTACGGGACTAGCTTCTCCGAGCAGTACTTC. As protein: CASSYGTSFSEQYF.